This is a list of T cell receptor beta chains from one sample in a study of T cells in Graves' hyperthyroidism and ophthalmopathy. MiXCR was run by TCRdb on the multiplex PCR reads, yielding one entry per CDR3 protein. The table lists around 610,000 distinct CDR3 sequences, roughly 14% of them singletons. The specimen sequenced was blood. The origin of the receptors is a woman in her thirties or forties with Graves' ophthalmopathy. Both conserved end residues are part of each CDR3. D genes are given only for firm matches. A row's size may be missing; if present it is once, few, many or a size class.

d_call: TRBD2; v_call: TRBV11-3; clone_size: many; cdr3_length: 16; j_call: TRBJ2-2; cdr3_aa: CASSLVSTSATGELFF; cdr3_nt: TGTGCCAGCAGCTTAGTTTCAACTAGCGCGACCGGGGAGCTGTTTTTT
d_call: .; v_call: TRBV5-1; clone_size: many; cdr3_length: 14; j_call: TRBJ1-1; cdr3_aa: CASSLALLNTEAFF; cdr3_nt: TGCGCCAGCAGCTTGGCCCTACTGAACACTGAAGCTTTCTTT
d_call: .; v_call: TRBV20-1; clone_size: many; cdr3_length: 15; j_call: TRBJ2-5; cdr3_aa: CSARDPGVGVETQYF; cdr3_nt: TGCAGTGCTAGAGATCCCGGCGTAGGGGTGGAGACCCAGTACTTC
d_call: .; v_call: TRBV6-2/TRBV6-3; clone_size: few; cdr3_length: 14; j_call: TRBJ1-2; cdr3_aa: CAINSDGRNYGYTF; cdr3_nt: TGTGCCATTAACTCTGACGGACGGAACTATGGCTACACCTTC
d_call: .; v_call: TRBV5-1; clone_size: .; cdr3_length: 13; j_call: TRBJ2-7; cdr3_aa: CASSFQARYEQYF; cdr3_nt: TGCGCCAGCAGCTTCCAGGCTCGCTACGAGCAGTACTTC
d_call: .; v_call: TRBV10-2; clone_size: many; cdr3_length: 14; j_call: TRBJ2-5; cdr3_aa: CASRAGADEETQYF; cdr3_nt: TGCGCCAGCAGGGCGGGCGCGGATGAAGAGACCCAGTACTTC
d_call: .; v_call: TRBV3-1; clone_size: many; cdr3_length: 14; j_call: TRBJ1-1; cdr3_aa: CASSPPGLRTEAFF; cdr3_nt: TGTGCCAGCAGCCCTCCGGGACTCCGTACTGAAGCTTTCTTT
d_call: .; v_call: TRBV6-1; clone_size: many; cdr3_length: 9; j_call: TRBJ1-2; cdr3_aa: CASSEEVAF; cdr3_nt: TGTGCCAGCAGTGAAGAGGTCGCCTTC
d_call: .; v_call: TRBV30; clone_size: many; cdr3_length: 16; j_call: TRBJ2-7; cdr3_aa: CAWRGILDERTYEQYF; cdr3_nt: TGTGCCTGGAGGGGCATCTTGGACGAAAGAACCTACGAGCAGTACTTC
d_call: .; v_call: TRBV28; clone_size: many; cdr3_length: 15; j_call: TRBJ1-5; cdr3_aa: CASSLEWGGDQPQHF; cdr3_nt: TGTGCCAGCAGTTTAGAATGGGGGGGAGATCAGCCCCAGCATTTT
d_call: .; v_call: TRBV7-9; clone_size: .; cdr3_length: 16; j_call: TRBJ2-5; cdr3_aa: CASSLPPPMVLETQYF; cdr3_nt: TGTGCCAGCAGCTTACCTCCCCCTATGGTTCTGGAGACCCAGTACTTC
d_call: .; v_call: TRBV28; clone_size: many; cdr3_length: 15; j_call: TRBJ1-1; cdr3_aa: CASSTIDAAHTEAFF; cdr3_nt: TGTGCCAGCAGTACCATTGACGCAGCACACACTGAAGCTTTCTTT
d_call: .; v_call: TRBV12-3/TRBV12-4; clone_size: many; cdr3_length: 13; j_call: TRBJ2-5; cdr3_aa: CASSFLPQETQYF; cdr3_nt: TGTGCCAGCAGTTTTCTCCCGCAAGAGACCCAGTACTTC
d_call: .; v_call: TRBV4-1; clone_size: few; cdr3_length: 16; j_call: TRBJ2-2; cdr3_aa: CASSQASRGYTGELFF; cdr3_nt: TGCGCCAGCAGCCAAGCGTCTAGAGGGTACACCGGGGAGCTGTTTTTT
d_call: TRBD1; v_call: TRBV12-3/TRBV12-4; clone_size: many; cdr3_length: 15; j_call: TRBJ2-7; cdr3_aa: CASSFPGQGAVEQYF; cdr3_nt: TGTGCCAGCAGTTTTCCCGGACAGGGGGCGGTCGAGCAGTACTTC
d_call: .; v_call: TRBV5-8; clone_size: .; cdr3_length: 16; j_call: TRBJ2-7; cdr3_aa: CASNMWMAGATYEQYF; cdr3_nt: TGTGCCAGCAACATGTGGATGGCAGGGGCGACCTACGAGCAGTACTTC
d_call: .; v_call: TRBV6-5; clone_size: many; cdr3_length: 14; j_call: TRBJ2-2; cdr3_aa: CASISLGNTGELFF; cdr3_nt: TGTGCCAGCATCAGTCTAGGGAACACCGGGGAGCTGTTTTTT
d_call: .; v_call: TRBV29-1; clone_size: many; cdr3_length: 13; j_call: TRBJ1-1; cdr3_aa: CSVEDQRKGTAFF; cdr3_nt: TGCAGCGTTGAAGATCAGAGGAAAGGGACGGCTTTCTTT
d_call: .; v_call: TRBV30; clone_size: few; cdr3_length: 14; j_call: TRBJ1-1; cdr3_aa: CAWRWGGRGTEAFF; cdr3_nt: TGTGCCTGGAGATGGGGAGGGCGAGGCACTGAAGCTTTCTTT
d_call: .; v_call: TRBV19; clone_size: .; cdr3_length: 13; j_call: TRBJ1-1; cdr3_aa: CASMGLWNTEAFF; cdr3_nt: TGTGCCAGTATGGGTTTGTGGAACACTGAAGCTTTCTTT
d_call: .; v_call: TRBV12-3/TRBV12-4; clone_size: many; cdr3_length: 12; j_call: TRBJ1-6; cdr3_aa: CASRRSNSPLHF; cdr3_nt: TGTGCCAGCAGACGGTCTAATTCACCCCTCCACTTT
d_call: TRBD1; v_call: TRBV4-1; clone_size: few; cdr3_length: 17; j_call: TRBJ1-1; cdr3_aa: CAGSQDSRGLMNTEAFF; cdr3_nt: TGCGCCGGCAGCCAAGATTCCAGGGGGCTCATGAACACTGAAGCTTTCTTT
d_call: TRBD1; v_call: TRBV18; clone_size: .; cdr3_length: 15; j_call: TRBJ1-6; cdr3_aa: CASSPQGASYSPLHF; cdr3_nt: TGTGCCAGCTCACCACAGGGGGCTAGCTACTCCCCCCTCCACTTT
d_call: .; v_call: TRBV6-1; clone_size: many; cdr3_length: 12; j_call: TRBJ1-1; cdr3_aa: CANTDRSTEAFF; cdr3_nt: TGTGCCAACACCGACAGGAGCACTGAAGCTTTCTTT
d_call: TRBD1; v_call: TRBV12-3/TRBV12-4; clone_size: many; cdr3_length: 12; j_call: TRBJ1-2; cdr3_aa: CASSFNRGGYTF; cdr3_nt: TGTGCCAGCAGTTTTAACAGGGGCGGCTACACCTTC